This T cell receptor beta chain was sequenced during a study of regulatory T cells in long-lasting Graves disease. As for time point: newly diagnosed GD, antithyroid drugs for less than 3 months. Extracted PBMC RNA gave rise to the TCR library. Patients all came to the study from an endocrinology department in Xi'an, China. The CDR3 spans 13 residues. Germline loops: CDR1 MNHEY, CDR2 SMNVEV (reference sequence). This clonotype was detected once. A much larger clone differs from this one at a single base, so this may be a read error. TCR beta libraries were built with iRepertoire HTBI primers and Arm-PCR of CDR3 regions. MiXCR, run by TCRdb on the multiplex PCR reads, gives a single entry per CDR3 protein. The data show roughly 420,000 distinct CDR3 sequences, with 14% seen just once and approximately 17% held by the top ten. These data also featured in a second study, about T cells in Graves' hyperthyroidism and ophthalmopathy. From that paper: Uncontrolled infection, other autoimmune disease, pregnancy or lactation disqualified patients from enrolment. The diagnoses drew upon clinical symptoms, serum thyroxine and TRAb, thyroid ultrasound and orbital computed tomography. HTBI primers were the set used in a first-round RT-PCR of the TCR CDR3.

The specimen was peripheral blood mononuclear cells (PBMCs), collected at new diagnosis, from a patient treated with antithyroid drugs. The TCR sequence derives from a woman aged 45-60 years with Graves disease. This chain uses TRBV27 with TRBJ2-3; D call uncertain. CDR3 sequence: CVSSSPIEDTQYF. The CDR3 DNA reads TGTGTCAGCAGTTCCCCCATCGAAGATACGCAGTATTTT.